This T cell receptor beta chain was documented in a study of blood T cell repertoires in COVID-19. About the study: There were acute and convalescent COVID-19 samples, and they came from the United States, Italy and Spain. Nucleic acid was either cDNA or gDNA, and it came from T cells, B-cell-depleted T cells, or PBMCs.

In the original processing: Amplifying reference gene primers gave estimates of nucleated cell counts. Profiled with immunoSEQ multiplex PCR; TCRdb holds only in-frame clones, not every one. V, J and clone size were drawn from that table, and D and trimming were deduced from the DNA. The sample lists 45,000 to 50,000 clones, approximately 85% occurring once. V was trimmed by 7 bases and J by 4 bases, leaving 13 bases between them. CDR1 is LGHNA, CDR2 YNFKEQ, per germline. The CDR3 covers 13 residues. The Seattle site enrolled patients during active infection and followed them longitudinally. The sequence was obtained from an elderly woman with COVID-19, enrolled during active disease. The sample consisted of peripheral blood. J is TRBJ1-2 and V is TRBV4-2; D unclear. CDR3 coding DNA: TGTGCCAGCACCGCCGACGGGTCCTATGGCTACACCTTC. It is translated as CASTADGSYGYTF.